These 17 T cell receptor beta chains were all obtained from the same sample, sequenced in a study of blood T cell repertoires in COVID-19. Sequenced by immunoSEQ multiplex PCR; TCRdb stores in-frame clones only, minus some. The sample yields a few hundred thousand clones, around 90% seen once. The sequencing sample was made of peripheral blood. All receptors come from a woman in her forties with COVID-19, enrolled during active disease.

The chain couples TRBV27 to TRBJ1-5; 7 nucleotides agree with TRBD1. Losses at the gene ends were 8 bases for V and 2 bases for J; bases not matched to a gene: 12. Germline V gene data show CDR1 as MNHEY and CDR2 as SMNVEV (reference sequence). The CDR3 loop spans 16 amino acids. CDR3 DNA: TGTGCCAGCGCACTTCAACAGGGGTTGGGCAATCAGCCCCAGCATTTT. Residues: CASALQQGLGNQPQHF.

The rearrangement joins TRBV7-2 to TRBJ2-7; TRBD1 is a possible D gene (6 bases). The CDR3 length is 14 residues. Per germline, CDR1 SGHTA and CDR2 FQGNSA. The V and J ends lost 5 bases and 5 bases respectively, with 16 bases between them. The CDR3 region is CASSLGRGTHEQYF. CDR3 DNA: TGTGCCAGCAGCCTGGGCAGGGGTACCCACGAGCAGTACTTC.

The chain links TRBV5-4 to TRBJ1-1, with D unclear. The CDR3 extends over 13 amino acids. V gave up 2 bases and J gave up 5 bases, with 10 bases separating them. Germline V CDR1 and CDR2: SGHNT, YYREEE (reference sequence). The CDR3 bases are TGTGCCAGCAGCTTTAGCTTTGGGACTGAAGCTTTCTTT. Protein product: CASSFSFGTEAFF.

This sequence joins TRBV29-1 and TRBJ2-7; D is unresolved. CDR3 size: 14 residues. CDR1 is SQVTM, CDR2 ANQGSEA, per germline. V lost 4 bases to trimming and J lost 0 bases, with 13 bases between them. Here the CDR3 reads CSVADPWSSYEQYF. As DNA, the CDR3 is TGCAGCGTTGCCGACCCCTGGAGCTCCTACGAGCAGTACTTC.

A word on this clone: Other nucleotide sequences in the sample specify the same CDR3. J is TRBJ1-1 and V is TRBV9; 8 bases match TRBD1. Losses at the gene ends were 3 bases for V and 1 base for J; bases not matched to a gene: 2. In germline, CDR1 is SGDLS, CDR2 YYNGEE. This CDR3 contains 14 residues. Here the CDR3 reads CASSGGQGNTEAFF. The DNA of the CDR3 is TGTGCCAGCAGCGGCGGACAGGGGAACACTGAAGCTTTCTTT. Drawing the rest from reference TRBV9 and TRBJ1-1, the complete variable domain is DSGVTQTPKHLITATGQRVTLRCSPRSGDLSVYWYQQSLDQGLQFLIQYYNGEERAKGNILERFSAQQFPDLHSELNLSSLELGDSALYFCASSGGQGNTEAFFGQGTRLTVV.

The J gene is TRBJ2-2, the V gene TRBV6-1, with 8 bases that match TRBD2. CDR3 length equals 16 residues. CDR1 and CDR2 from the germline V gene are MNHNS and SASEGT. Trimming at V came to 4 bases and at J to 7 bases, leaving 11 bases not matched to a gene. As DNA, the CDR3 is TGTGCCAGCAGTGCAACCGGGACTAGTACGATCGGGGAGCTGTTTTTT. Translated, it gives CASSATGTSTIGELFF.

This clone was picked up one time. This sequence joins TRBV6-5 and TRBJ2-7; 9 positions agree with TRBD2. The J segment lost 4 bases and the V segment lost 8 bases, leaving 9 bases of the junction unmatched. CDR3 length: 14 amino acids. Germline V gives CDR1 MNHEY, CDR2 SVGAGI. The CDR3 sequence: CASSASSGMYEQYF. CDR3 coding DNA: TGTGCCAGCTCGGCGTCTAGCGGGATGTACGAGCAGTACTTC.

J is TRBJ1-5 and V is TRBV3-1 (or the pseudogene TRBV3-2); D is possibly TRBD1 (5 bases). Trimming stripped 1 base from V and 3 bases from J, with 10 bases between. The CDR3 spans 15 residues. Germline V gene sequence: CDR1 LGHDT, CDR2 YNNKEL (reference sequence). CDR3 loop: CASSQGLQDNQPQHF. The CDR3 DNA reads TGTGCCAGCAGCCAAGGTCTACAGGACAATCAGCCCCAGCATTTT.

J is TRBJ2-7 and V is TRBV7-8; D is unclear. The germline gives CDR1 SGHVS, CDR2 FQNEAQ. CDR3 length: 12 amino acids. Between the trimmed V and J ends, which lost 5 bases and 2 bases, there was a span of 7 bases. CDR3 loop: CASSLTAYEQYF. The CDR3 DNA is TGTGCCAGCAGCCTAACAGCCTACGAGCAGTACTTC.

The genes are TRBV20-1 and TRBJ2-7, with D possibly TRBD2 on 6 matching bases. The CDR3 sequence is 14 residues long. With 3 bases removed from V and 3 bases from J, the gap between germline ends came to 15 bases. Per germline, CDR1 DFQATT and CDR2 SNEGSKA (reference sequence). For the CDR3, the DNA is TGCAGTGCTAGTGGGCAGCGGAGGGTCTACGAGCAGTACTTC. Translation: CSASGQRRVYEQYF.

This chain links TRBV28 with TRBJ1-2; 10 bases fit TRBD1. With 4 bases clipped from V and 8 bases from J, the junction kept 10 bases outside the gene matches. Per the germline V gene, CDR1 is MDHEN and CDR2 is SYDVKM. The CDR3 runs 15 residues. The chain's CDR3 is CASSSTTGGFYGYTF. CDR3 coding DNA: TGTGCCAGCAGTTCAACGACAGGGGGCTTTTACGGCTACACCTTC.

The chain carries TRBV9 and TRBJ2-5; 7 positions agree with TRBD2. The V gene's germline CDR1 is SGDLS and CDR2 YYNGEE. There are 15 residues in the CDR3. Trimming cost V 3 bases and J 4 bases; bases outside gene matches: 9. The CDR3 DNA follows: TGTGCCAGCAGCGGAGTGGTGGGAGGGCGAGAGACCCAGTACTTC. Its protein product is CASSGVVGGRETQYF. Variable domain in full (rest from reference TRBV9 and TRBJ2-5): DSGVTQTPKHLITATGQRVTLRCSPRSGDLSVYWYQQSLDQGLQFLIQYYNGEERAKGNILERFSAQQFPDLHSELNLSSLELGDSALYFCASSGVVGGRETQYFGPGTRLLVL.

Concerning this clone: The same CDR3 arises from other DNA sequences in this sample as well. The genes are TRBV5-1 and TRBJ2-3; D is undetermined. The germline V gene encodes CDR1 SGHRS and CDR2 YFSETQ. V lost 2 bases, J lost 5 bases, and 6 bases lay in between. The length of the CDR3 is 12 residues. The CDR3 loop reads CASSLTGDTQYF. CDR3 sequence (DNA): TGCGCCAGCAGCTTAACGGGAGATACGCAGTATTTT.

The V gene is TRBV29-1, the J gene TRBJ1-5, with TRBD1 matching 10 bases. The CDR3 is made up of 13 amino acids. The V gene's germline CDR1 is SQVTM and CDR2 ANQGSEA. V lost 6 bases, J lost 7 bases, and 6 bases stayed unmatched. The CDR3 nucleotides are TGCAGCGTCGCCGGACAGGGGGGACAGCCCCAGCATTTT. The encoded protein is CSVAGQGGQPQHF.

The chain recombines TRBV5-1 with TRBJ2-6; D is undetermined. Germline CDR1 reads SGHRS; CDR2 reads YFSETQ. Trimming left V 4 bases short and J 4 bases short, with 12 bases between. The CDR3 is made up of 15 amino acids. The CDR3 nucleotides read TGCGCCAGCAGCCCCCAAAATCCAGGGGCCAACGTCCTGACTTTC. Amino acids: CASSPQNPGANVLTF. Full variable domain (remainder filled in from reference TRBV5-1 and TRBJ2-6): KAGVTQTPRYLIKTRGQQVTLSCSPISGHRSVSWYQQTPGQGLQFLFEYFSETQRNKGNFPGRFSGRQFSNSRSEMNVSTLELGDSALYLCASSPQNPGANVLTFGAGSRLTVL.

The chain uses TRBV15 and TRBJ1-4; 8 nucleotides line up with TRBD1. The CDR3 consists of 14 residues. V lost 3 bases, J lost 7 bases, and 4 bases stayed unmatched. The germline V gene has CDR1 LNHNV and CDR2 YYDKDF (reference sequence). CDR3 in amino acids: CATSRDREFEKLFF. The CDR3 coding sequence is TGTGCCACCAGCAGGGACAGGGAGTTTGAAAAACTGTTTTTT.

This clone has just one count. This sequence joins TRBV6-5 and TRBJ1-6, with 9 bases aligning to TRBD1. V was clipped by 6 bases and J by 10 bases; unmatched bases: 10. The CDR3 is 15 residues long. CDR1 and CDR2 (germline): MNHEY, SVGAGI. The CDR3, as DNA: TGTGCCAGCAGCGTAACGACAGGGGGAGGGTCACCCCTCCACTTT. It codes for CASSVTTGGGSPLHF.